The 9 T cell receptor beta chains in this list originate from one sample, sequenced in a study of blood T cell repertoires in COVID-19. TCRdb's copy holds only in-frame clones and misses some; the assay was immunoSEQ multiplex PCR. The table shows hundreds of thousands of clones, with roughly nine tenths occurring only once. The specimen was PBMCs or T cells enriched from blood (not recorded which). Every receptor here comes from a woman under 30 with acute COVID-19.

The chain uses TRBV19 and TRBJ2-7, with a possible D match to TRBD2 (5 bases). Germline CDR1 reads LNHDA; CDR2 reads SQIVND (reference sequence). Trimming removed 3 bases at V and 0 bases at J, with 15 bases between. This CDR3 has 16 amino acids. The CDR3 reads CASSISSSFSSYEQYF. The CDR3 DNA reads as TGTGCCAGTAGTATCAGTTCTAGCTTCAGCTCCTACGAGCAGTACTTC.

This clone was detected once. The chain has TRBV3-1 (or the pseudogene TRBV3-2) and TRBJ2-3; D is ambiguous. The CDR3 spans 13 residues. V lost 3 bases and J 2 bases, leaving 6 bases between the germline ends. CDR1 is LGHDT, CDR2 YNNKEL, per germline (reference sequence). As DNA, the CDR3 is TGTGCCAGCAGCCAGACTCCCACAGATACGCAGTATTTT. It yields the protein CASSQTPTDTQYF.

The chain uses TRBV24-1 and TRBJ2-1, with 10 bases identical to TRBD1. The CDR3 totals 17 residues. The germline CDR1 and CDR2 sequences are KGHDR and SFDVKD. V dropped 2 bases and J dropped 6; count of bases not matched to a gene: 9. The chain's CDR3 is CATSDSLRDRGPNEQFF. The CDR3 DNA reads as TGTGCCACCAGTGATTCCCTCCGGGACAGGGGTCCCAATGAGCAGTTCTTC.

The chain joins TRBV11-3 to TRBJ2-7; D gene ambiguous. The CDR3 has 13 residues. Germline CDR1 SGHNT, CDR2 YENEEA. V lost 3 bases and J 7 bases, leaving 13 bases between the germline ends. CDR3 residues: CASSLGTGREQYF. Written as DNA, the CDR3 is TGTGCCAGCAGCTTGGGCACTGGCCGGGAGCAGTACTTC.

The chain recombines TRBV7-2 with TRBJ2-7, with D possibly being TRBD2 (7 bases). The V and J ends lost 5 bases and 0 bases respectively, with 23 bases between them. This CDR3 is 18 amino acids long. Germline assignment: CDR1 SGHTA and CDR2 FQGNSA. The CDR3 loop is CASSPKGGGPVSSYEQYF. CDR3 DNA sequence: TGTGCCAGCAGCCCGAAGGGGGGGGGCCCGGTTAGCTCCTACGAGCAGTACTTC.

The chain is built from TRBV5-5 and TRBJ1-2; D unclear. Trimming cost V 0 bases and J 2 bases, with 5 bases left between them. CDR1 and CDR2 from the germline V gene are SGHKS and YYEKEE (reference sequence). The CDR3 contains 13 residues. The CDR3 here is CASSLGGNYGYTF. CDR3 DNA sequence: TGTGCCAGCAGCTTGGGAGGAAACTATGGCTACACCTTC.

The chain joins TRBV18 to TRBJ2-7; possible D gene TRBD2, 6 bases. There are 14 residues in the CDR3. Per the germline V gene, CDR1 is KGHSH and CDR2 is LQKENI. V was pared by 5 bases and J by 0 bases, with 11 bases between. The CDR3 nucleotides are TGTGCCAGCTCATCTAGCGCCCTCTCCTACGAGCAGTACTTC. Encoded protein: CASSSSALSYEQYF.

The genes are TRBV19 and TRBJ1-6, with D unresolved. The CDR3 has 16 residues. The germline V gene has CDR1 LNHDA and CDR2 SQIVND (reference sequence). V was shortened by 5 bases and J by 0 bases, with 11 bases between the two germline ends. CDR3 nucleotides: TGTGCCAGTAGTCCTGCCTCGAGCTCCTATAATTCACCCCTCCACTTT. It encodes CASSPASSSYNSPLHF.

The V call is TRBV7-2, the J call TRBJ1-4; tentatively, D is TRBD1 (5 bases). With 4 bases removed from V and 8 bases from J, the gap between germline ends came to 14 bases. The germline V gene encodes CDR1 SGHTA and CDR2 FQGNSA. The CDR3 totals 14 residues. In DNA, the CDR3 is TGTGCCAGCAGCTGGGTCGGGGGAAACGAAAAACTGTTTTTT. This codes for CASSWVGGNEKLFF.